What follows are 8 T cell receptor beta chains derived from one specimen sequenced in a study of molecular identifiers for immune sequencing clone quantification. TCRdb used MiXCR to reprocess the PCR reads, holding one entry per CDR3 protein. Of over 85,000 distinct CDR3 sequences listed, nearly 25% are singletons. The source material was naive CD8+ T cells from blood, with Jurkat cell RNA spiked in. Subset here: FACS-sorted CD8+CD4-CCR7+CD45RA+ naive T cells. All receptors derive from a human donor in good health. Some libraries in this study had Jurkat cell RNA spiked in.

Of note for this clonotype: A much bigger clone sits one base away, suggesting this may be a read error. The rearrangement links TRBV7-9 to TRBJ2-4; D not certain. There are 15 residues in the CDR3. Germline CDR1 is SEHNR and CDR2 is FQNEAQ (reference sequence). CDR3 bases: TGTGCCAGCAGCTTAGTGGACGGAGCCAAAGACATTCAGTACTTC. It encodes CASSLVDGAKDIQYF.

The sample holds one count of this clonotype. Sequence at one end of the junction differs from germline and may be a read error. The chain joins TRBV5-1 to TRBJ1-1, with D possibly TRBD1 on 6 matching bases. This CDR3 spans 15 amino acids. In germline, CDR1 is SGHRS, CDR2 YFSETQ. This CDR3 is CASSLSYTGFTEASF. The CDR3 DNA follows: TGCGCCAGCAGCTTGTCGTACACAGGGTTCACTGAAGCTTCCTTT.

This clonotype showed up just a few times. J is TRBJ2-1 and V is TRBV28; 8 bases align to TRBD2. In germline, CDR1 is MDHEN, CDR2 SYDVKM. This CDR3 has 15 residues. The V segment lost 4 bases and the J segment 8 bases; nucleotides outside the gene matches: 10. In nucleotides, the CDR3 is TGTGCCAGCAGTTGGGGACAAGCGGGAGAGGATGAGCAGTTCTTC. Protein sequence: CASSWGQAGEDEQFF.

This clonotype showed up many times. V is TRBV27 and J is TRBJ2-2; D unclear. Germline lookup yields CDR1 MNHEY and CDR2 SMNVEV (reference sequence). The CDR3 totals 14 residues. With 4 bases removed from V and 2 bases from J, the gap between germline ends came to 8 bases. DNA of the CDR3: TGTGCCAGCAGTTGGCAGGTTAACACCGGGGAGCTGTTTTTT. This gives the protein CASSWQVNTGELFF.

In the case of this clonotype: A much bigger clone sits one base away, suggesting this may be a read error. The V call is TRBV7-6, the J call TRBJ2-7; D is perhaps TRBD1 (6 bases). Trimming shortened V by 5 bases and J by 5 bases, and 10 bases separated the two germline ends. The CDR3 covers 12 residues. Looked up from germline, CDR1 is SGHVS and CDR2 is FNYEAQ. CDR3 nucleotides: TGTGCCAGCAGCGACGGACAGCACGAGCAGTACTTC. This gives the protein CASSDGQHEQYF.

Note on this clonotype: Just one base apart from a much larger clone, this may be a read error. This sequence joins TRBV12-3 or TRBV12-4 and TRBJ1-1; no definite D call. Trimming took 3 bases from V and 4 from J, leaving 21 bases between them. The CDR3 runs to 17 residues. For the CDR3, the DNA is TGTGCCAGCAGTTTTTTGAGCTCACAAAACATGATCACTGAAGCTTTCTTT. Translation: CASSFLSSQNMITEAFF.

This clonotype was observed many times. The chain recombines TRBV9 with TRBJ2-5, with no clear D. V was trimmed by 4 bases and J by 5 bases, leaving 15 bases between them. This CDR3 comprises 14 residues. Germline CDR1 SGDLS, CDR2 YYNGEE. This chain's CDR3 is CASSPMAAVETQYF. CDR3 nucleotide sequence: TGTGCCAGCAGCCCCATGGCAGCTGTTGAGACCCAGTACTTC.

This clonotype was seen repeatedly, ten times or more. The CDR3 sequence is CASSFFGVAGRGTEAFF. The CDR3 DNA follows: TGTGCCAGCAGCTTCTTTGGGGTTGCGGGAAGAGGCACTGAAGCTTTCTTT. J is TRBJ1-1 and V is TRBV5-6, with D hard to call. V was shortened by 2 bases and J by 4 bases, with 21 bases between the two germline ends. The CDR3 consists of 17 residues. The germline gives CDR1 SGHDT, CDR2 YYEEEE.